The 30 T cell receptor beta chains presented below share a single source sample, sequenced in a study of post-analysis software for immune sequencing data. Study results and limitations: TRBV5-6, TRBV5-1 and TRBV20-1 belonged to a set of roughly five TRBV segments that were more frequent in patients than controls.

Which antigens these TCRs recognize remains unknown. Each TCR beta cDNA library carried unique molecular identifiers. TCRdb recomputed calls from the PCR reads with MiXCR, one row per CDR3 protein. The table shows 800,000 to 950,000 distinct CDR3 sequences, with roughly 50% occurring only once. The sequenced sample consisted of blood. The receptors come from a girl between 10 and 17 years old with multiple sclerosis.

The chain couples TRBV20-1 to TRBJ2-3; 7 bases line up with TRBD2. V lost 5 bases to trimming and J lost 0 bases; unmatched junction nucleotides: 14. The CDR3 spans 17 residues. Looked up from germline, CDR1 is DFQATT and CDR2 is SNEGSKA (reference sequence). CDR3: CSAPGSLLAPSTDTQYF. In DNA, the CDR3 is TGCAGTGCTCCAGGGAGCCTACTAGCGCCTAGCACAGATACGCAGTATTTT.

The chain carries TRBV20-1 and TRBJ1-2, with D possibly being TRBD1 (5 bases). The germline V gene encodes CDR1 DFQATT and CDR2 SNEGSKA (reference sequence). Trimming removed 6 bases at V and 4 bases at J, with 15 bases between. CDR3 size: 13 residues. The CDR3 reads CSAPKTASYGYTF. The CDR3, as DNA: TGCAGTGCGCCAAAGACAGCGAGCTATGGCTACACCTTC.

The chain uses TRBV6-5 and TRBJ1-2, with D possibly TRBD1 on 6 matching bases. With 6 bases removed from V and 2 bases from J, the gap between germline ends came to 19 bases. Germline values: CDR1 MNHEY, CDR2 SVGAGI. The CDR3 has 16 residues. CDR3 nucleotide sequence: TGTGCCAGCAGCCACAGGGCCGGCAGGGTAAACTATGGCTACACCTTC. Protein sequence: CASSHRAGRVNYGYTF.

The chain employs TRBV20-1 and TRBJ2-5; weak D call: TRBD2 (5 bases). Germline V gene lookup returns CDR1 DFQATT and CDR2 SNEGSKA (reference sequence). V dropped 2 bases and J dropped 5 bases, with 12 bases sitting between them. The CDR3 loop spans 13 amino acids. The CDR3 reads CSARSTSKETQYF. The CDR3 nucleotides are TGCAGTGCTAGAAGCACTAGTAAGGAGACCCAGTACTTC.

The chain has TRBV6-1 and TRBJ2-7, with D possibly being TRBD2 (6 bases). The CDR3 totals 14 residues. Germline CDR1 is MNHNS and CDR2 is SASEGT. Between the trimmed V and J ends, which lost 1 base and 2 bases, there was a span of 9 bases. The CDR3 coding sequence is TGTGCCAGCAGTGAAGAGCGGGTAACCTACGAGCAGTACTTC. Amino acid sequence: CASSEERVTYEQYF.

This chain uses TRBV18 with TRBJ1-1; 8 bases are a match to TRBD1. This CDR3 comprises 16 residues. Germline V lookup: CDR1 KGHSH, CDR2 LQKENI. The J segment lost 1 base and the V segment lost 5 bases, leaving 9 bases of the junction unmatched. CDR3 sequence reads: CASSSTGGQTNTEAFF. Written as DNA, the CDR3 is TGTGCCAGCTCATCAACAGGGGGACAGACGAACACTGAAGCTTTCTTT.

The chain links TRBV4-1 to TRBJ1-1; no definite D call. The V gene lost 2 bases and the J gene lost 6 bases, with 13 bases spanning the gap. There are 14 residues in the CDR3. The germline V gene has CDR1 MGHRA and CDR2 YSYEKL. As DNA, the CDR3 is TGCGCCAGCAGCCAATTAACCCTCCTCCCTGAAGCTTTCTTT. Translated, it gives CASSQLTLLPEAFF.

This chain links TRBV20-1 with TRBJ2-2, with 8 nucleotides matching TRBD2. Germline trimming cut 1 base from V and 5 bases from J; bases unmatched to any gene: 6. The CDR3 has 15 residues. Germline V gene sequence: CDR1 DFQATT, CDR2 SNEGSKA (reference sequence). DNA for the CDR3: TGCAGTGCTAGAGGGTCTAGCGGGTTTACCGGGGAGCTGTTTTTT. This codes for CSARGSSGFTGELFF.

The V call is TRBV6-6, the J call TRBJ2-7; a possible D gene is TRBD1 (6 bases). Germline CDR1 and CDR2: MNHNY and SVGAGI (reference sequence). The CDR3 spans 12 residues. V was pared by 6 bases and J by 5 bases, with 11 bases between. The CDR3 is CASSAGAHEQYF. In DNA, the CDR3 is TGTGCCAGCAGCGCAGGGGCCCACGAGCAGTACTTC.

The chain employs TRBV6-5 and TRBJ2-7; D gene ambiguous. The V end was cut by 5 bases, the J end by 2 bases, with 13 bases between. The CDR3 length is 14 residues. CDR1 is MNHEY, CDR2 SVGAGI, per germline. CDR3 residues: CASSQLTHTYEQYF. CDR3 DNA sequence: TGTGCCAGCAGTCAACTTACACATACCTACGAGCAGTACTTC.

This clonotype showed up just a few times. This rearrangement joins TRBV5-1 to TRBJ2-4; no clear D. The CDR3 has 14 amino acids. Germline V gene lookup returns CDR1 SGHRS and CDR2 YFSETQ. With 0 bases removed from V and 7 bases from J, the gap between germline ends came to 11 bases. The chain's CDR3 is CASSLDGLGNIQYF. DNA for the CDR3: TGCGCCAGCAGCTTGGACGGGCTGGGGAACATTCAGTACTTC.

Note on this clonotype: The junction departs from germline at one end; a sequencing error may be responsible. V gene TRBV5-5 combines with J gene TRBJ1-1; D may be TRBD1 (5 bases). The CDR3 covers 16 residues. Germline CDR1 and CDR2: SGHKS and YYEKEE (reference sequence). CDR3: CAGSPQRVGASTEAFF. The CDR3 nucleotides are TGTGCCGGCAGCCCTCAGAGGGTTGGGGCGAGCACTGAAGCTTTCTTT.

The V call is TRBV15, the J call TRBJ1-1; D is ambiguous. Germline CDR1 reads LNHNV; CDR2 reads YYDKDF (reference sequence). V gave up 0 bases and J gave up 1 base, with 6 bases separating them. The CDR3 is 14 residues long. Written as DNA, the CDR3 is TGTGCCACCAGCAGAGATCAAGGGAACACTGAAGCTTTCTTT. Translated: CATSRDQGNTEAFF.

This clonotype was picked up a small number of times. The chain employs TRBV10-3 and TRBJ1-2, with TRBD1 matching over 8 bases. Trimming removed 7 bases from V and 2 bases from J; junction bases left unmatched: 6. The germline gives CDR1 ENHRY, CDR2 SYGVKD. CDR3 length: 14 amino acids. CDR3 sequence: CAINPGQGNYGYTF. Here the CDR3 DNA reads TGTGCCATCAATCCCGGACAGGGCAACTATGGCTACACCTTC.

This clonotype was recorded a few times. This chain connects TRBV3-1 to TRBJ2-1; D not certain. The length of the CDR3 is 14 residues. Trimming left V 0 bases short and J 7 bases short, with 10 bases between. The germline CDR1 and CDR2 sequences are LGHDT and YNNKEL (reference sequence). CDR3 sequence reads: CASSQDQDWNEQFF. The CDR3 region has the DNA TGTGCCAGCAGCCAAGATCAGGATTGGAATGAGCAGTTCTTC.

V gene TRBV5-5 combines with J gene TRBJ2-7; tentatively, D is TRBD1 (5 bases). V lost 1 base to trimming and J lost 3 bases, with 20 bases between them. Germline V gene data show CDR1 as SGHKS and CDR2 as YYEKEE (reference sequence). The CDR3 has 17 amino acids. The CDR3 DNA is TGTGCCAGCAGCTTGATGCCCCCGGGTAGGGGTTTCTACGAGCAGTACTTC. It translates to CASSLMPPGRGFYEQYF.

The chain is built from TRBV27 and TRBJ1-1, with no clear D. CDR1 is MNHEY, CDR2 SMNVEV, per germline (reference sequence). The ends were cut back, 6 bases at V and 1 base at J, with 6 bases in the middle. There are 12 residues in the CDR3. Written as DNA, the CDR3 is TGTGCCAGCAGCGAAAAGAACACTGAAGCTTTCTTT. Translation: CASSEKNTEAFF.

The count of this clonotype is one. The rearrangement joins TRBV20-1 to TRBJ2-3; 12 positions match TRBD2. Unmatched junction bases numbered 5, after V lost 3 bases and J lost 1 base. Looked up from germline, CDR1 is DFQATT and CDR2 is SNEGSKA (reference sequence). CDR3 length: 16 amino acids. For the CDR3, the DNA is TGCAGTGCTAGTGACGGGACTAGCGGGCGCACAGATACGCAGTATTTT. Its translation is CSASDGTSGRTDTQYF.

Remarks on this clonotype: At one of its ends the junction is not consistent with the germline gene, which may arise from a read error. The gene calls are TRBV27 and TRBJ2-7; D may correspond to TRBD1 or TRBD2 (5 bases each). This CDR3 spans 15 amino acids. The V gene's germline CDR1 is MNHEY and CDR2 SMNVEV (reference sequence). The CDR3 region is CASSLSGTHRYEQYF. CDR3 sequence (DNA): TGTGCCAGCAGCTTATCAGGGACCCACCGATACGAGCAGTACTTC.

The rearrangement links TRBV7-2 to TRBJ1-5; TRBD1 might be the D (5 bases). Germline V gene data show CDR1 as SGHTA and CDR2 as FQGNSA. Trimming cost V 2 bases and J 6 bases, with 11 bases left between them. The CDR3 has 14 amino acids. The CDR3 DNA is TGTGCCAGCAGCTTATCAGGGTCCCGTCAGCCCCAGCATTTT. It is translated as CASSLSGSRQPQHF. The full variable domain, in which reference TRBV7-2 and TRBJ1-5 provide the parts outside the CDR3, is GAGVSQSPSNKVTEKGKDVELRCDPISGHTALYWYRQSLGQGLEFLIYFQGNSAPDKSGLPSDRFSAERTGGSVSTLTIQRTQQEDSAVYLCASSLSGSRQPQHFGDGTRLSIL.

The genes are TRBV20-1 and TRBJ2-1; weak D call: TRBD1 (7 bases). CDR1 and CDR2 from the germline V gene are DFQATT and SNEGSKA (reference sequence). V lost 6 bases to trimming and J lost 7 bases, with 25 bases between them. The CDR3 is 16 amino acids. The CDR3 nucleotides are TGCAGTGCCCCGCTCAACAGGGGAGGAACGTGGAATGAGCAGTTCTTC. Translation: CSAPLNRGGTWNEQFF.

This rearrangement joins TRBV20-1 to TRBJ2-3, with D unresolved. The ends were cut back, 5 bases at V and 0 bases at J, with 3 bases in the middle. The CDR3 runs to 11 residues. CDR1 is DFQATT, CDR2 SNEGSKA, per germline (reference sequence). CDR3 region: CSAYSTDTQYF. For the CDR3, the DNA is TGCAGTGCTTATAGCACAGATACGCAGTATTTT.

The J gene is TRBJ2-5, the V gene TRBV20-1; 8 bases are shared with TRBD2. The CDR3 is made up of 15 amino acids. Germline V gives CDR1 DFQATT, CDR2 SNEGSKA (reference sequence). Unmatched junction bases numbered 10, after V lost 6 bases and J lost 1 base. CDR3 region: CSARGQRGTQETQYF. As DNA, the CDR3 is TGCAGTGCCAGGGGTCAGCGGGGGACCCAAGAGACCCAGTACTTC.

CDR3 nucleotide sequence: TGTGCCAGCAGCTTAGGCAGAGTCGGCGGGACTAGCACAGATACGCAGTATTTT. As protein: CASSLGRVGGTSTDTQYF. The chain is built from TRBV7-2 and TRBJ2-3; TRBD2 is a possible D gene (6 bases). Germline-derived CDR1 and CDR2 are SGHTA and FQGNSA. This CDR3 comprises 18 residues. V lost 1 base, J lost 0 bases, and 17 bases lay in between.

The gene calls are TRBV7-2 and TRBJ2-7; D not resolved. This CDR3 spans 12 amino acids. The V gene lost 6 bases and the J gene lost 3 bases, with 9 bases spanning the gap. Germline V lookup: CDR1 SGHTA, CDR2 FQGNSA. The CDR3 loop reads CASRVTLYEQYF. The CDR3 DNA reads TGTGCCAGCAGGGTTACACTCTACGAGCAGTACTTC.

The chain has TRBV5-1 and TRBJ2-1; no reliable D call. Germline V gene data show CDR1 as SGHRS and CDR2 as YFSETQ. Trimming removed 1 base at V and 6 bases at J, with 17 bases between. The CDR3 loop spans 16 amino acids. The CDR3 DNA reads as TGCGCCAGCAGCTTGTTTCCGCGACCGGGCCCCAATGAGCAGTTCTTC. This encodes CASSLFPRPGPNEQFF.

The V call is TRBV15, the J call TRBJ2-5; 10 nucleotides agree with TRBD2. Germline CDR1 and CDR2: LNHNV and YYDKDF (reference sequence). The CDR3 sequence is 18 residues long. V lost 8 bases and J lost 1; bases outside the gene matches: 16. CDR3 loop: CATFPAGGPSASQETQYF. DNA of the CDR3: TGTGCCACCTTTCCAGCGGGGGGGCCATCAGCAAGCCAAGAGACCCAGTACTTC.

V is TRBV5-1 and J is TRBJ2-1, with 7 positions matching TRBD1. Per germline, CDR1 SGHRS and CDR2 YFSETQ. The V segment lost 2 bases and the J segment 7 bases; nucleotides outside the gene matches: 9. This CDR3 comprises 15 residues. The CDR3 coding sequence is TGCGCCAGCAGCTTAAAAACAGGGGAGTCGAATGAGCAGTTCTTC. Its translation: CASSLKTGESNEQFF.

The CDR3, as DNA: TGTGCCAGCAGGGTAGCGGGGGGGCTCGACAATGAGCAGTACTTC. Translating gives CASRVAGGLDNEQYF. The chain is built from TRBV12-3 or TRBV12-4 and TRBJ2-7; 11 bases fit TRBD2. This CDR3 spans 15 amino acids. The V gene end was trimmed by 6 bases and the J gene end by 7 bases; junction bases not matched to a gene: 11.

This clonotype was counted a few times. The V and J genes are TRBV6-6 and TRBJ2-7; a possible D gene is TRBD2 (7 bases). V lost 6 bases and J 6 bases, leaving 21 bases between the germline ends. The CDR3 length is 15 residues. Germline V gene sequence: CDR1 MNHNY, CDR2 SVGAGI (reference sequence). For the CDR3, the DNA is TGTGCCAGCAGACCTACCGGGGGGCCCACCGGCGAGCAGTACTTC. Its translation is CASRPTGGPTGEQYF.